The rows below give T cell receptor beta chains drawn from one sample of a study of blood T cell repertoires in COVID-19. The repertoire was sequenced with immunoSEQ multiplex PCR; TCRdb's copy has only in-frame clones and lacks some. The data show tens of thousands of clones, roughly four fifths seen once. Source material: peripheral blood. These receptors all stem from a woman of 80 years or more with acute or convalescent COVID-19. Both conserved end residues are part of each CDR3. A D gene is named only where the DNA matches it firmly. Expanded clones get a size class; other rows say once, few or many, or leave the size out.

D gene | J gene | V gene | CDR3 length | clone size | CDR3 DNA | CDR3 protein
. | TRBJ2-7 | TRBV2 | 14 | . | TGTGCCAGCAGTGAGGGCAGTCTCTCCTACGAGCAGTACTTC | CASSEGSLSYEQYF
TRBD1 | TRBJ1-5 | TRBV19 | 14 | . | TGTGCCAGTAGTACGGACAGGACCCTTCAGCCCCAGCATTTT | CASSTDRTLQPQHF
. | TRBJ2-3 | TRBV2 | 13 | . | TGTGCCAGCAGTGCTAGGTTACAAGATACGCAGTATTTT | CASSARLQDTQYF
. | TRBJ2-1 | TRBV7-8 | 14 | few | TGTGCCAGCAGCTCGACTAATCTTGTCAATGAGCAGTTCTTC | CASSSTNLVNEQFF
. | TRBJ1-2 | TRBV21-1 | 14 | . | TGTGCCAGCAGCAAAGTCGCACAGGGAGAAGGCTACACCTTC | CASSKVAQGEGYTF
. | TRBJ1-5 | TRBV6-6 | 12 | . | TGTGCCAGCAGTAGACAGAATCAGCCCCAGCATTTT | CASSRQNQPQHF
TRBD1 | TRBJ1-4 | TRBV4-1 | 17 | . | TGCGCCAGCAGCCAAGGGCCACAGGGGGCAACTAATGAAAAACTGTTTTTT | CASSQGPQGATNEKLFF
TRBD2 | TRBJ2-4 | TRBV6-4 | 19 | . | TGTGCCAGCAGTGAACTGTTAAAATCTGCGGGAGAGGGCAAAAACATTCAGTACTTC | CASSELLKSAGEGKNIQYF
. | TRBJ2-2 | TRBV25-1 | 13 | . | TGTGCCAGCAGTGACGGGAACACCGGGGAGCTGTTTTTT | CASSDGNTGELFF
. | TRBJ1-3 | TRBV9 | 16 | few | TGTGCCAGCAGCGTAGCTTGGGGAGGATCTGGAAACACCATATATTTT | CASSVAWGGSGNTIYF
. | TRBJ1-4 | TRBV6-5 | 14 | . | TGTGCCAGCAGTTACTCGACAGTGGCCGAAAAACTGTTTTTT | CASSYSTVAEKLFF
TRBD2 | TRBJ2-2 | TRBV7-3 | 14 | . | TGTGCCACCCGACTAGCGGGGGGGACCGGGGAGCTGTTTTTT | CATRLAGGTGELFF
. | TRBJ2-2 | TRBV19 | 14 | . | TGTGCCAGTAAGGGTCGGGGGAACACCGGGGAGCTGTTTTTT | CASKGRGNTGELFF
TRBD2 | TRBJ2-7 | TRBV19 | 14 | few | TGTGCCACTGGGAACGGCGGGAGCTCCTACGAGCAGTACTTC | CATGNGGSSYEQYF
. | TRBJ1-1 | TRBV5-1 | 13 | . | TGCGCCAGCAGCCCGGACGGGGGGCAAGGTACGATCTTT | CASSPDGGQGTIF
. | TRBJ2-3 | TRBV6-5 | 15 | . | TGTGCCAGCAGTTACGGGGGAGGTGTCACAGATACGCAGTATTTT | CASSYGGGVTDTQYF
. | TRBJ2-6 | TRBV14 | 16 | . | TGTGCCAGCAGCCAAAGTCGTGGCTCCGGGGCCAACGTCCTGACTTTC | CASSQSRGSGANVLTF
. | TRBJ2-7 | TRBV3-1/TRBV3-2 | 13 | . | TGTGCCAGCAGCCAAGGTGACTTTCTCGAGCAGTACTTC | CASSQGDFLEQYF
TRBD2 | TRBJ2-1 | TRBV10-3 | 15 | . | TGTGCCATCAGTGTGGGTAGCGGGTCTGACAATGAGCAGTTCTTC | CAISVGSGSDNEQFF
. | TRBJ2-6 | TRBV28 | 14 | . | TGTGCCAGCTCAGGGGCTGGTGGGGCCAACGTCCTGACTTTC | CASSGAGGANVLTF
TRBD2 | TRBJ2-5 | TRBV5-1 | 15 | . | TGCGCCAGCAGCTTGGATAGCGGGGCCAAAGAGACCCAGTACTTC | CASSLDSGAKETQYF
. | TRBJ2-5 | TRBV18 | 16 | . | TGTGCCAGCTCACCAACTCAGAGGACACGCCAAGAGACCCAGTACTTC | CASSPTQRTRQETQYF
. | TRBJ2-4 | TRBV5-4 | 16 | once | TGTGCCAGCAGCTTGGATCCAGGGTCAGCCAAAAACATTCAGTACTTC | CASSLDPGSAKNIQYF
. | TRBJ1-2 | TRBV3-1/TRBV3-2 | 13 | . | TGTGCCAGCAGCCAATTGGAAGGCGGAGGCTACACCTTC | CASSQLEGGGYTF